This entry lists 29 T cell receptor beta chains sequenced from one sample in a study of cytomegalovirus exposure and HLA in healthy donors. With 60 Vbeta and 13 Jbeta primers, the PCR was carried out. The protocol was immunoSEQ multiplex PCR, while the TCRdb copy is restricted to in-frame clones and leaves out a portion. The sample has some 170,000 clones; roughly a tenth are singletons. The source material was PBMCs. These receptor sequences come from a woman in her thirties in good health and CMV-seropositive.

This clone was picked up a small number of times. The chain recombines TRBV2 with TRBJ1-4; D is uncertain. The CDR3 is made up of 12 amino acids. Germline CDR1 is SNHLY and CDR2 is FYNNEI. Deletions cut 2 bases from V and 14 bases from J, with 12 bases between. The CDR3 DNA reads TGTGCCAGCAGTGAACCCGAACGGGTGCTGTTTTTT. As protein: CASSEPERVLFF. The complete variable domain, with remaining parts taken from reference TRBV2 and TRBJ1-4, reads EPEVTQTPSHQVTQMGQEVILRCVPISNHLYFYWYRQILGQKVEFLVSFYNNEISEKSEIFDDQFSVERPDGSNFTLKIRSTKLEDSAMYFCASSEPERVLFFGSGTQLSVL.

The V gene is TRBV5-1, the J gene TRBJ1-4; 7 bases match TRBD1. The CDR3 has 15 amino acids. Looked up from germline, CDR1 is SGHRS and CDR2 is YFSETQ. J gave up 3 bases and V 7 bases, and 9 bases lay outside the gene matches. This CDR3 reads CASRPGDSANEKLFF. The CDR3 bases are TGCGCCAGCCGTCCGGGGGACAGTGCTAATGAAAAACTGTTTTTT.

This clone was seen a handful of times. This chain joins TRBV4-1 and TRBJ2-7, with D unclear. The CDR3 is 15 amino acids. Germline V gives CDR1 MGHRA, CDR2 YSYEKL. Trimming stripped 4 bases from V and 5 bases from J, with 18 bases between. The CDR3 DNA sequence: TGCGCCAGCAGCCCAGCGCACGGTGGAATCGACGAGCAGTACTTC. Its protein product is CASSPAHGGIDEQYF.

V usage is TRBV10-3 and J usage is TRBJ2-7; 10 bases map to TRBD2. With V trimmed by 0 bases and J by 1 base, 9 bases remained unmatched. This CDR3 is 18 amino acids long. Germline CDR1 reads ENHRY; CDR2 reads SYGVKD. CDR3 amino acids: CAISESRTSGLGSYEQYF. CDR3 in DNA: TGTGCCATCAGTGAGTCCCGGACTAGCGGCTTAGGGTCCTACGAGCAGTACTTC.

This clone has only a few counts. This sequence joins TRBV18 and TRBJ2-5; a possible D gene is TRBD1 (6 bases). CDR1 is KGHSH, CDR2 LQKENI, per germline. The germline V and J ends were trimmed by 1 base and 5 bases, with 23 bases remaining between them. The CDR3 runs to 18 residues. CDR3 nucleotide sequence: TGTGCCAGCTCACCACTTAATCTTGGCAGGGGTCGATCGGAGACCCAGTACTTC. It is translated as CASSPLNLGRGRSETQYF.

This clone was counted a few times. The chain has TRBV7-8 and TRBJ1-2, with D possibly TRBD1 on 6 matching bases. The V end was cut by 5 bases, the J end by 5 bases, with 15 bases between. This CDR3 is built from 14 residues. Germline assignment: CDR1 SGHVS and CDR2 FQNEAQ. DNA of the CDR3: TGTGCCAGCAGCATGAGAGGGGGAACGTATGGCTACACCTTC. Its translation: CASSMRGGTYGYTF.

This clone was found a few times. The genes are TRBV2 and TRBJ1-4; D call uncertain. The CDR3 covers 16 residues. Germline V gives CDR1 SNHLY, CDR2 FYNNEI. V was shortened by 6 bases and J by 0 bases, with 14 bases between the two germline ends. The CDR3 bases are TGTGCCAGCAGCCGCCCTCGCCAGGCAACTAATGAAAAACTGTTTTTT. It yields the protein CASSRPRQATNEKLFF. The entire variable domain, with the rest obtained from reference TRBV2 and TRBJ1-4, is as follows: EPEVTQTPSHQVTQMGQEVILRCVPISNHLYFYWYRQILGQKVEFLVSFYNNEISEKSEIFDDQFSVERPDGSNFTLKIRSTKLEDSAMYFCASSRPRQATNEKLFFGSGTQLSVL.

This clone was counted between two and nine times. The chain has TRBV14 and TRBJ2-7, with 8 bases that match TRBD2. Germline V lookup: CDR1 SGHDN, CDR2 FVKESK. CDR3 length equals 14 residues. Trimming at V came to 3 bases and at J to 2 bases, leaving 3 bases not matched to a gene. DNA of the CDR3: TGTGCCAGCAGCCATACTAGCGGACCCTACGAGCAGTACTTC. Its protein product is CASSHTSGPYEQYF.

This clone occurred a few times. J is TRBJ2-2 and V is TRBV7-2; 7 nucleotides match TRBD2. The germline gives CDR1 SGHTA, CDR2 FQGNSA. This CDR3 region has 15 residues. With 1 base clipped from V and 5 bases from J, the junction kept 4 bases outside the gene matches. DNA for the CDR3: TGTGCCAGCAGCTTAGTCGTCGGGGGGACCGGGGAGCTGTTTTTT. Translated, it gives CASSLVVGGTGELFF.

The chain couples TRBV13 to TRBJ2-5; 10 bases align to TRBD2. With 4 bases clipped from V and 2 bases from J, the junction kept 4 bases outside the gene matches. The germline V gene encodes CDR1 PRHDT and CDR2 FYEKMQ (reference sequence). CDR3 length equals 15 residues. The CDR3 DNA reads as TGTGCCAGCAGCTCGTTAGCGGGAGGACAAGAGACCCAGTACTTC. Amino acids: CASSSLAGGQETQYF.

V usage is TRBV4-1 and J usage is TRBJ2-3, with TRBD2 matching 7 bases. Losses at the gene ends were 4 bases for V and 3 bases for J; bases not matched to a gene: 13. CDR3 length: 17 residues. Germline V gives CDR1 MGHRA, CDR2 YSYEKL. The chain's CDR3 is CASSRTSGEGWTDTQYF. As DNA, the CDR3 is TGCGCCAGCAGCCGGACTTCGGGGGAGGGCTGGACAGATACGCAGTATTTT.

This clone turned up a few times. DNA for the CDR3: TGTGCCAGCAGTGAACGAAAACTGTCCGGGGAGACCCAGTACTTC. Translation gives CASSERKLSGETQYF. The chain combines TRBV2 with TRBJ2-5, with no clear D. Germline CDR1 reads SNHLY; CDR2 reads FYNNEI. The CDR3 consists of 15 residues. The V end lost 2 bases, the J end lost 5 bases, and 15 bases lay between the germline ends.

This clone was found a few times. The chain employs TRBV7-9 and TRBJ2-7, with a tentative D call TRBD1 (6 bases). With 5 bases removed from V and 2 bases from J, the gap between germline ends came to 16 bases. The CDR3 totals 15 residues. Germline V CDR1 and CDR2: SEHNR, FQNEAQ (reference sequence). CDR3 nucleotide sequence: TGTGCCAGCAGCCAAACAGGGATCTTTACCTACGAGCAGTACTTC. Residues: CASSQTGIFTYEQYF.

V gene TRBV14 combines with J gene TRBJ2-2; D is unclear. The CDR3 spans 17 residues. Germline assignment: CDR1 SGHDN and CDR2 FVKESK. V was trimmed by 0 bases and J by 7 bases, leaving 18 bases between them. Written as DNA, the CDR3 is TGTGCCAGCAGCCAAGATGTTTTATCGGGTCGCCACGGGGAGCTGTTTTTT. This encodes CASSQDVLSGRHGELFF.

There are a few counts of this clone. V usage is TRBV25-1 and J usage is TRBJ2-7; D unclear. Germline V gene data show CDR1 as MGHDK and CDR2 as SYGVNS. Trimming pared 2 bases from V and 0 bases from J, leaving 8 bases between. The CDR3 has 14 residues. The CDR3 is CASSERRSSYEQYF. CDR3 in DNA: TGTGCCAGCAGTGAACGACGGAGCTCCTACGAGCAGTACTTC.

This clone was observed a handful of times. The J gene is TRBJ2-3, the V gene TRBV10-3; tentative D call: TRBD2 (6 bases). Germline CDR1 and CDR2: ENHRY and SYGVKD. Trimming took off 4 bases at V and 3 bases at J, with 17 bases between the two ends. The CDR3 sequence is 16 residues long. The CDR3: CAISGGDLRVTDTQYF. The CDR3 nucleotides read TGTGCCATCAGTGGGGGGGACCTCAGGGTTACAGATACGCAGTATTTT.

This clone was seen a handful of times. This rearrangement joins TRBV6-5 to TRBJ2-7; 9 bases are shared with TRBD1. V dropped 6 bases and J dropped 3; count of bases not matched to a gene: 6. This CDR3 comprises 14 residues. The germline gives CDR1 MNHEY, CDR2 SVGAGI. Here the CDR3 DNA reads TGTGCCAGCAGGCCCGGGACAGGGATCTACGAGCAGTACGTC. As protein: CASRPGTGIYEQYV.

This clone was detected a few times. The CDR3 loop is CASSAGTGVPYEQYF. The CDR3 DNA reads TGTGCCAGCAGCGCAGGGACAGGAGTGCCCTACGAGCAGTACTTC. This rearrangement joins TRBV7-9 to TRBJ2-7, with 8 bases fitting TRBD1. The junction had 8 bases not matched to a gene; V was cut back by 5 bases and J by 2 bases. The CDR3 is made up of 15 amino acids. Germline values: CDR1 SEHNR, CDR2 FQNEAQ (reference sequence).

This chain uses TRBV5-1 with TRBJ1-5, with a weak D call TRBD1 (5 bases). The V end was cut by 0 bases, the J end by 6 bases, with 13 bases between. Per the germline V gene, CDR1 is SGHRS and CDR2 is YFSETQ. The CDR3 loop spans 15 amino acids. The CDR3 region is CASSLEPGRGQPQHF. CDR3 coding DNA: TGCGCCAGCAGCTTGGAGCCGGGGAGGGGTCAGCCCCAGCATTTT.

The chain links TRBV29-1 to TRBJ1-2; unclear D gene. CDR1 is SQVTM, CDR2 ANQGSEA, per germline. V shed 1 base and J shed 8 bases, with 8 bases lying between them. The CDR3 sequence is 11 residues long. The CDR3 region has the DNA TGCAGCGTTGAAGTAGGAGGAGGCTACACCTTC. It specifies CSVEVGGGYTF.

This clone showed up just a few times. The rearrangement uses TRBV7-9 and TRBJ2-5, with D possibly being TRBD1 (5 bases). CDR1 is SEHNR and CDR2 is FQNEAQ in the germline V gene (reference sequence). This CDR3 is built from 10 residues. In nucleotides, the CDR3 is TGTGCTGGCCAGGGCGAGACCCAGTACTTC. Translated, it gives CAGQGETQYF.

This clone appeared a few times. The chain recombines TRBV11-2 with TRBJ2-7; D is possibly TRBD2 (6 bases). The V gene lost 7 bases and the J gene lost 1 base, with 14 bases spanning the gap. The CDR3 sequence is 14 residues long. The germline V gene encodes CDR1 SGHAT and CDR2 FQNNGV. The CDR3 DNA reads TGTGCCAGCACGGGGAGCGGGCCGTCCTACGAGCAGTACTTC. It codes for CASTGSGPSYEQYF.

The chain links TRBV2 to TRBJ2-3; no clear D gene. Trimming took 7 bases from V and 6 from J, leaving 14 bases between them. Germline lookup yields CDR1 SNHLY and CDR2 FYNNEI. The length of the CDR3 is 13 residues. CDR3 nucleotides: TGTGCCAGCACCTATAACCCCCCCGATACGCAGTATTTT. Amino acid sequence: CASTYNPPDTQYF. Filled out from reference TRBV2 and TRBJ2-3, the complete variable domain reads EPEVTQTPSHQVTQMGQEVILRCVPISNHLYFYWYRQILGQKVEFLVSFYNNEISEKSEIFDDQFSVERPDGSNFTLKIRSTKLEDSAMYFCASTYNPPDTQYFGPGTRLTVL.

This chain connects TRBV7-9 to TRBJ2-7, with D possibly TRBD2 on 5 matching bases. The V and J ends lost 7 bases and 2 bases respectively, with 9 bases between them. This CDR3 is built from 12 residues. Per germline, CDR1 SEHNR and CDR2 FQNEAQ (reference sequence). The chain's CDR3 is CASTDLAYEQYF. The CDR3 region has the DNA TGTGCCAGCACGGACTTGGCCTACGAGCAGTACTTC.

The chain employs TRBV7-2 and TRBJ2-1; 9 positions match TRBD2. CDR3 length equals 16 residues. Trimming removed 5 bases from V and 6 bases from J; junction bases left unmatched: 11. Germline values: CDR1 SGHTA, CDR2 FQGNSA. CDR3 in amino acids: CASSPQVASGANEQFF. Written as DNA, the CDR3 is TGTGCCAGCAGCCCCCAAGTAGCTAGCGGGGCCAATGAGCAGTTCTTC.

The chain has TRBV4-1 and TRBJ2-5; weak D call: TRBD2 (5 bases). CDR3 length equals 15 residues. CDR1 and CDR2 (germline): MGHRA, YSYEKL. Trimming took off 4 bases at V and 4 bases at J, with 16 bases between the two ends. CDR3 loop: CASSPAGLRAETQYF. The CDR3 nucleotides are TGCGCCAGCAGCCCTGCCGGACTTCGAGCAGAGACCCAGTACTTC.

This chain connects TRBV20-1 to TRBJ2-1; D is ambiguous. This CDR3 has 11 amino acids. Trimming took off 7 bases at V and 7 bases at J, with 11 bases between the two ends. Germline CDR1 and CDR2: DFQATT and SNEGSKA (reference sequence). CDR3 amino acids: CSGTGGNEQFF. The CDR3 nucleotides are TGCAGTGGTACGGGTGGGAATGAGCAGTTCTTC.

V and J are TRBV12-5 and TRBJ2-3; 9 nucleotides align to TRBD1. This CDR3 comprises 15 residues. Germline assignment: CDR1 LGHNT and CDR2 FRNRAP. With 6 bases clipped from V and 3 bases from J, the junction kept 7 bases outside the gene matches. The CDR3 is CASGFPGQGTDTQYF. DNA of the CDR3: TGTGCTAGTGGCTTCCCGGGACAGGGAACAGATACGCAGTATTTT.

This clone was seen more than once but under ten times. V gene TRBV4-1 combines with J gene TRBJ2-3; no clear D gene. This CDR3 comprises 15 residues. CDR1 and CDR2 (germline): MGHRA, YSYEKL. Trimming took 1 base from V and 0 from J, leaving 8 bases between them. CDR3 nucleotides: TGCGCCAGCAGCCAAGCCCCTCTTAGCACAGATACGCAGTATTTT. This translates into CASSQAPLSTDTQYF.